Listed below are T cell receptor beta chains from one sample, sequenced in a study of a mutant IDH1 vaccine in newly diagnosed glioma. Some clones are missing from TCRdb's copy, which holds only in-frame ones; the method was immunoSEQ multiplex PCR. Here the sample spans about 62,000 clones, around nine tenths being singletons. What these receptors recognize is not known. The input for sequencing was PBMCs, taken from a glioma patient whose treatment included an IDH1 peptide vaccine. The receptors stem from a man in his forties or fifties with glioma. The CDR3 runs from the conserved cysteine through the conserved F or W.

J,V,CDR3
TRBJ1-5,TRBV7-2,CASSLDERAQHF
TRBJ2-3,TRBV7-8,CASSLGTSGGAAQYF
TRBJ2-5,TRBV19,CASSIEGTSGAQETQYF
TRBJ2-7,TRBV6-5,CASSYRDRGSYEQYF
TRBJ1-5,TRBV28,CASSLYPGQGGQPQHF
TRBJ2-1,TRBV11-2,CASSLEGLYNEQFF
TRBJ2-3,TRBV14,CASSRGEIWGGSTDTQYF
TRBJ2-5,TRBV7-9,CASSLSGDTQYF
TRBJ2-1,TRBV5-6,CASSLTSGSLNEQFF
TRBJ1-2,TRBV7-9,CASSNRKDRQAKGYTF
TRBJ2-1,TRBV7-9,CASSLLGATEFF
TRBJ2-3,TRBV7-9,CASSWDWLTDTQYF
TRBJ2-3,TRBV27,CASSPVPGTGGPDTQYF
.,TRBV6-5,CASSFLPGGSYEQYF
TRBJ2-7,TRBV27,CASSGMTGLYEQYF
TRBJ1-3,TRBV28,CASSSSEAGVGNTIYF
TRBJ1-2,TRBV30,CAWTRGYRGYTF
TRBJ2-2,TRBV6-5,CASSYVGQGAGELFF
TRBJ2-2,TRBV7-9,CASSLARDANTGELFF
TRBJ1-3,TRBV6-5,CASSRGAEGNTIYF
TRBJ2-4,TRBV2,CAIRTPFKNIQYF
TRBJ1-2,TRBV4-1,CASSQGQGGYGYTF
TRBJ1-4,TRBV19,CASSFKGTGSNEKLFF
TRBJ2-5,TRBV11-3,CASSRGLAGPQETQYF
TRBJ2-3,TRBV5-1,CASSLGSGGAIDTQYF
TRBJ2-2,TRBV6-6,CASTSPGVNTGELFF
TRBJ2-7,TRBV11-2,CASRKGTRASYEQYF
TRBJ1-1,TRBV28,CASTPNRGLGSTEAFF
TRBJ1-2,TRBV7-2,CASSLDGTAYGYTF
TRBJ1-2,TRBV19,CASSVDRTYGYTF
TRBJ1-5,TRBV28,CASSVMVSTNNQPQHF
TRBJ2-2,TRBV19,CASSIATGVPGELFF
TRBJ2-1,TRBV7-8,CASSERTSGEQFF
TRBJ1-1,TRBV19,CASRVKSTGEAFF
TRBJ2-4,TRBV4-3,CASSQATGVAKNIQYF
TRBJ1-1,TRBV5-1,CASSLGFGWKGAFF